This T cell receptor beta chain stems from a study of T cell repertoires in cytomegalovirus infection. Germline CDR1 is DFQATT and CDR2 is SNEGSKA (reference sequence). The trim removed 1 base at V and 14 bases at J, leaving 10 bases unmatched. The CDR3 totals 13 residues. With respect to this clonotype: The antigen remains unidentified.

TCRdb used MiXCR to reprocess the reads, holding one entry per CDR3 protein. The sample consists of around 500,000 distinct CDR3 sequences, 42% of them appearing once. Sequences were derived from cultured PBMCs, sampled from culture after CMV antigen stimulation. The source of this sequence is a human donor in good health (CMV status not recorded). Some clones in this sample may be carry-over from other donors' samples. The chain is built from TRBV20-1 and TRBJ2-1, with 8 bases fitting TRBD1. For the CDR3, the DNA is TGCAGTGCTAGAGCCCCAGGGGGCCGAGGGGAGTTCTTC. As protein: CSARAPGGRGEFF.